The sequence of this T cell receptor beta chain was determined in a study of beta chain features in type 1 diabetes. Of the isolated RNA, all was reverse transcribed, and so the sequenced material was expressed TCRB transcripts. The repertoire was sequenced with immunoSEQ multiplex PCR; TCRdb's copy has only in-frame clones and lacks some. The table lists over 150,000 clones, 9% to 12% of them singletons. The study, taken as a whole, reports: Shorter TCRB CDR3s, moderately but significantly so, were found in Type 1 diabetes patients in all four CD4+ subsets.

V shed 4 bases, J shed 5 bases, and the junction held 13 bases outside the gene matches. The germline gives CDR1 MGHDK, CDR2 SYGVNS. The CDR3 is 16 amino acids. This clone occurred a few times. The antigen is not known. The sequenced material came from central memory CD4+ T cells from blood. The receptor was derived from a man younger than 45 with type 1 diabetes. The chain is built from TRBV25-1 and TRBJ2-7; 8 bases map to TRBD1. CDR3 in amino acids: CASSALGQGASDEQYF. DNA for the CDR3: TGTGCCAGCAGTGCCTTAGGGCAGGGGGCTAGCGACGAGCAGTACTTC.